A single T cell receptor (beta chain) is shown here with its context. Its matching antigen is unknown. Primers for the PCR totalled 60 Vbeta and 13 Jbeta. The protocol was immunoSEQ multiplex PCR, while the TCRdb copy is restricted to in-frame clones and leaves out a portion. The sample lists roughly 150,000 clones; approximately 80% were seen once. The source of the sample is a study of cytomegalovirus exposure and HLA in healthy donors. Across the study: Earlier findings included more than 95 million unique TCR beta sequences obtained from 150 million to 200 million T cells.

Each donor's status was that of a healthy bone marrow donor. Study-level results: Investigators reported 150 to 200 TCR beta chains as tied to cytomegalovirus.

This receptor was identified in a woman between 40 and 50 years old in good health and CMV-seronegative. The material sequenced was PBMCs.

CDR3 sequence (DNA): TGTGCCAGCACCACGGGACAGGGGGTCCCCGGGGAGCTGTTTTTT. It codes for CASTTGQGVPGELFF. V usage is TRBV27 and J usage is TRBJ2-2; 11 positions match TRBD1. CDR1 and CDR2 from the germline V gene are MNHEY and SMNVEV (reference sequence). The CDR3 consists of 15 residues. V was pared by 7 bases and J by 6 bases, with 7 bases of the junction left unmatched.